This T cell receptor (beta chain) was documented in a study of human T cells and chemical hapten exposure. As for the study in general: Largely, small differences in pooled library volume made per-sample TCR yields vary.

During construction of the library, unique molecular identifiers were attached to individual cDNA molecules for quantitative, reproducible TCR counting. TCRdb re-analysed the RACE reads in MiXCR, keeping a single row per CDR3 protein. Here the sample spans some 40,000 distinct CDR3 sequences, around 3.6% being singletons. Time point of the sample: healthy volunteer bleed at 6 weeks. It was from unfractionated whole blood that total RNA was extracted. Study results and caveats: Sensitizing with DPC caused no change in TCRs above 1 in 1000 frequency.

The CDR3 extends over 16 amino acids. CDR1 is MNHEY and CDR2 is SMNVEV in the germline V gene (reference sequence). V was pared by 3 bases and J by 1 base, with 14 bases between. This clonotype qualifies as medium-sized. Its antigen is unknown. The V gene is TRBV27, the J gene TRBJ2-3, with D tentatively TRBD2 (5 bases). The specimen sequenced was whole blood. This TCR was recovered from a human donor in good health. Some clones in this sample may be carry-over from other donors' samples. In DNA, the CDR3 is TGTGCCAGCAGTTTTAGGGAGAGGGTCGGCACAGATACGCAGTATTTT. This translates into CASSFRERVGTDTQYF.